The 12 T cell receptor beta chains in this list originate from one sample, sequenced in a study of CD8+ T cells in alopecia areata. cDNA serving as the sequencing template came from extracted, reverse transcribed RNA. Profiled with immunoSEQ multiplex PCR; TCRdb holds only in-frame clones, not every one. The top ten clones hold 1% to 1.5% of a sample with hundreds of thousands of clones, around two thirds of them seen once. The source material was CD4+ T cells sorted from blood, sampled at week 0. Source of these receptors: a human donor with alopecia areata.

The chain uses TRBV6-5 and TRBJ2-7; 9 nucleotides agree with TRBD1. The ends lost 6 bases at V and 2 bases at J; junction bases unmatched: 5. Per germline, CDR1 MNHEY and CDR2 SVGAGI. CDR3 length: 14 residues. CDR3 bases: TGTGCCAGCAGCCCCTGGACAGGGGCCTACGAGCAGTACTTC. It is translated as CASSPWTGAYEQYF.

The chain has TRBV7-9 and TRBJ1-4; 9 bases are shared with TRBD1. V was clipped by 6 bases and J by 5 bases; unmatched bases: 7. The CDR3 covers 15 residues. Germline V CDR1 and CDR2: SEHNR, FQNEAQ (reference sequence). The chain's CDR3 is CASSHGTGKNEKLFF. For the CDR3, the DNA is TGTGCCAGCAGTCACGGGACAGGGAAAAATGAAAAACTGTTTTTT.

As regards this clone: Other DNA sequences in this sample translate to the same CDR3. The V call is TRBV7-6, the J call TRBJ2-7; tentatively, D is TRBD1 or TRBD2 (5 bases each). The CDR3 spans 15 residues. CDR1 and CDR2 (germline): SGHVS, FNYEAQ. V lost 1 base and J 0 bases, leaving 10 bases between the germline ends. The CDR3 DNA reads TGTGCCAGCAGCTTAGGAGGGACGGCCTCCTACGAGCAGTACTTC. It is translated as CASSLGGTASYEQYF.

The chain is built from TRBV5-6 and TRBJ1-1; weak D call: TRBD1 (6 bases). Germline V gene data show CDR1 as SGHDT and CDR2 as YYEEEE. This CDR3 comprises 12 residues. Trimming left V 4 bases short and J 10 bases short, with 14 bases between. This CDR3 is CASSTIQGRAFF. The CDR3 coding sequence is TGTGCCAGCAGCACGATACAGGGACGAGCTTTCTTT.

This clone was counted only a few times. The chain recombines TRBV29-1 with TRBJ2-5, with TRBD2 matching 7 bases. Trimming removed 7 bases from V and 5 bases from J; junction bases left unmatched: 10. The CDR3 length is 13 residues. Germline V gene data show CDR1 as SQVTM and CDR2 as ANQGSEA. The CDR3, as DNA: TGCAGCGCCCATACCACTAGCGCGGAGACCCAGTACTTC. It specifies CSAHTTSAETQYF.

The J gene is TRBJ1-2, the V gene TRBV29-1; TRBD1 is a possible D gene (6 bases). The V gene's germline CDR1 is SQVTM and CDR2 ANQGSEA. This CDR3 contains 12 residues. The germline V and J ends were trimmed by 6 bases and 2 bases, with 10 bases remaining between them. The CDR3 DNA follows: TGCAGCGTCGGGACAACGAACTATGGCTACACCTTC. Encoded protein: CSVGTTNYGYTF.

This clone was recorded a few times. The chain employs TRBV10-3 and TRBJ2-5; D gene uncertain. Germline V CDR1 and CDR2: ENHRY, SYGVKD. V was trimmed by 2 bases and J by 3 bases, leaving 4 bases between them. The length of the CDR3 is 12 residues. DNA of the CDR3: TGTGCCATCAGTGAGATAGAAGAGACCCAGTACTTC. Protein product: CAISEIEETQYF.

This clone occurred once. The V call is TRBV5-6, the J call TRBJ1-6; TRBD1 aligns across 7 bases. The CDR3 has 17 residues. Germline V lookup: CDR1 SGHDT, CDR2 YYEEEE. After removal of 1 base from V and 6 bases from J, the junction contained 10 bases not matched to a gene. The DNA of the CDR3 is TGTGCCAGCAGCTTGTACGGGTGGGCAGGGGGTAATTCACCCCTCCACTTT. Translation gives CASSLYGWAGGNSPLHF.

The gene calls are TRBV27 and TRBJ1-2; weak D call: TRBD1 (5 bases). The V gene lost 5 bases and the J gene lost 4 bases, with 11 bases spanning the gap. Germline loops: CDR1 MNHEY, CDR2 SMNVEV (reference sequence). CDR3 length: 13 amino acids. CDR3 coding DNA: TGTGCCAGCAGTATCGACAGAGTCTATGGCTACACCTTC. It is translated as CASSIDRVYGYTF.

The chain couples TRBV29-1 to TRBJ1-1; D is uncertain. Trimming shortened V by 5 bases and J by 3 bases, and 10 bases separated the two germline ends. The germline gives CDR1 SQVTM, CDR2 ANQGSEA. The CDR3 spans 12 residues. CDR3 amino acids: CSVRTLDTEAFF. The CDR3, as DNA: TGCAGCGTTCGGACCTTGGACACTGAAGCTTTCTTT.

The chain joins TRBV2 to TRBJ1-2; D gene uncertain. CDR1 and CDR2 (germline): SNHLY, FYNNEI. This CDR3 has 10 amino acids. The germline V and J ends were trimmed by 4 bases and 8 bases, with 5 bases remaining between them. CDR3 in amino acids: CASSAWGYTF. The CDR3 DNA reads TGTGCCAGCAGTGCATGGGGCTACACCTTC.

In its sample, this clone was seen once. J is TRBJ2-6 and V is TRBV6-1, with TRBD1 matching 7 bases. The J segment lost 2 bases and the V segment lost 6 bases, leaving 4 bases of the junction unmatched. CDR1 MNHNS and CDR2 SASEGT come from the germline V gene. There are 15 residues in the CDR3. The CDR3 loop reads CASSPTGTGANVLTF. Written as DNA, the CDR3 is TGTGCCAGCAGCCCGACAGGGACTGGGGCCAACGTCCTGACTTTC.